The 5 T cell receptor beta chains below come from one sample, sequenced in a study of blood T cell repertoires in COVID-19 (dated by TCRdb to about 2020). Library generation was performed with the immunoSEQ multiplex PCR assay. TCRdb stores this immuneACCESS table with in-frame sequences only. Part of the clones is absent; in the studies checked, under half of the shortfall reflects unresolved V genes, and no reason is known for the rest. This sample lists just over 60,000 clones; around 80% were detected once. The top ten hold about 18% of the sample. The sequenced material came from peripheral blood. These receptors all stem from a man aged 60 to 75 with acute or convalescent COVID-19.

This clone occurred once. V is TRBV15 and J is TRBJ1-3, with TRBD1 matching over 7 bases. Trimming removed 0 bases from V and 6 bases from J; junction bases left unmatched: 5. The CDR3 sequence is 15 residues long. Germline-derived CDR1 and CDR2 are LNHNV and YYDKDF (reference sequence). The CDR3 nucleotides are TGTGCCACCAGCAGAGATGACAGGGATTCAAACACCATATATTTT. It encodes CATSRDDRDSNTIYF.

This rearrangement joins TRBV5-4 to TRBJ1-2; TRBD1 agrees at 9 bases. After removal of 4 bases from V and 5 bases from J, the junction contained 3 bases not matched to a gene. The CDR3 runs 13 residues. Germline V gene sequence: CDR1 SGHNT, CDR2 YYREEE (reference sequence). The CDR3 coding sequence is TGTGCCAGCAGCAACGACAGGGGGTATGGCTACACCTTC. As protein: CASSNDRGYGYTF.

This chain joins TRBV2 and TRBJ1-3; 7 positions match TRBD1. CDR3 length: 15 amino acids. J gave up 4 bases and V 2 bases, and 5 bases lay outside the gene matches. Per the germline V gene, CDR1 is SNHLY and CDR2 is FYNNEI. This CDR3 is CASSETPGQGNTIYF. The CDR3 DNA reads TGTGCCAGCAGTGAAACCCCGGGACAGGGAAACACCATATATTTT.

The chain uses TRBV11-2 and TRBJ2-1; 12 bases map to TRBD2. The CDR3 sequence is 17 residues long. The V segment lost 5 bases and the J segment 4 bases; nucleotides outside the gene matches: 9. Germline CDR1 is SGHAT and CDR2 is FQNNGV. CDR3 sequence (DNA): TGTGCCAGCAGCCGTAGAGGGACTAGCGGGCTTTACAATGAGCAGTTCTTC. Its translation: CASSRRGTSGLYNEQFF.

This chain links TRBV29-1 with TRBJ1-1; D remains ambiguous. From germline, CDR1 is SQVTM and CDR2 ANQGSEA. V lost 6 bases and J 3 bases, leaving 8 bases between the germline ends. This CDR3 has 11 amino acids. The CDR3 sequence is CSVAEYTEAFF. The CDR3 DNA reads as TGCAGCGTGGCAGAATACACTGAAGCTTTCTTT.